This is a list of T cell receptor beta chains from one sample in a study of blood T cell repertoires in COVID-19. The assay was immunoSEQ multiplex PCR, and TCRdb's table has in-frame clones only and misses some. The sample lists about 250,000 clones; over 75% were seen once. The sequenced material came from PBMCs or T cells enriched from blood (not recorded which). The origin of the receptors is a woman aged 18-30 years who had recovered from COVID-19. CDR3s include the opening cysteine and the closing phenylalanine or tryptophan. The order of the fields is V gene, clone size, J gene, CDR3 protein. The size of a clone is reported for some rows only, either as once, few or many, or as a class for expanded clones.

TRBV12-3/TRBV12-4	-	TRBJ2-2	CASSLQLAGELFF
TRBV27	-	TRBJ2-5	CASNDSGGRFKTQYF
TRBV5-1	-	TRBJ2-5	CASSLAVAGGQETQYF
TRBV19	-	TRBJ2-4	CASSMGGRVQYF
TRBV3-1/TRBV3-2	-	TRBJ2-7	CASSQDRQGYFYEQYF
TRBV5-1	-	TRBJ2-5	CASSPNRETQYF
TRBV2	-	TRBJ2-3	CASSRSGGYGDTQYF
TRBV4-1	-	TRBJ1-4	CASSQDQAGELANEKLFF
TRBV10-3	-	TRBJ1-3	CAIRGTAGNTIYF
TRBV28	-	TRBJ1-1	CASSLNRGTEAFF
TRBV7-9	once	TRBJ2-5	CASSLGGQGETQYF
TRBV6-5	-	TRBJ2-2	CASGGQGNTGELFF
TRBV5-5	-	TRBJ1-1	CASNPFETGLGGNTEAFF
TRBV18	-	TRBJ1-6	CASSLDRDPIHF
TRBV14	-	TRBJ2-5	CASSQERGLETQYF
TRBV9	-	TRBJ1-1	CASSHFGGGQGNTEAFF
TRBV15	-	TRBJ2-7	CATSRVAVLAGGPEQYF
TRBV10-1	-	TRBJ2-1	CASSDFRDPSYNEQFF
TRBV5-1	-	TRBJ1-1	CASSLRGQTEAFF
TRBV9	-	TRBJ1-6	CASSADRSYNSPLHF
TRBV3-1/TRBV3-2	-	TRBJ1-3	CASSPGLGRDIRNTIYF
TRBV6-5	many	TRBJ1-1	CASSYNQGAFEAFF
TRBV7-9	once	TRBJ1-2	CASSPTGRQSHGYTF
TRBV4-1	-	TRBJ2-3	CASSQKGFGGGPTDTQYF
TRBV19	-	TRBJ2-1	CASSIAGGVHNEQFF
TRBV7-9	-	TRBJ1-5	CASSLARSGGSNQPQHF